These 20 T cell receptor beta chains were all obtained from the same sample, sequenced in a study of cytomegalovirus exposure and HLA in healthy donors. Vbeta (60) and Jbeta (13) primers were used in the PCR. Only in-frame clones appear in the TCRdb table, and some are missing; sequencing was by immunoSEQ multiplex PCR. The table has under 200,000 clones, 80% to 85% seen once. The sequenced sample consisted of PBMCs. These receptors all come from a man under 40 in good health and CMV-seronegative.

This chain links TRBV7-9 with TRBJ2-1; 9 bases align to TRBD2. This CDR3 spans 15 amino acids. Germline V gene lookup returns CDR1 SEHNR and CDR2 FQNEAQ (reference sequence). V was clipped by 2 bases and J by 7 bases; unmatched bases: 6. The CDR3 bases are TGTGCCAGCAGCTTACTAGCGGGAACGGGGAATGAGCAGTTCTTC. Protein sequence: CASSLLAGTGNEQFF. Using reference TRBV7-9 and TRBJ2-1 for the parts outside the CDR3, the full variable domain is DTGVSQNPRHKITKRGQNVTFRCDPISEHNRLYWYRQTLGQGPEFLTYFQNEAQLEKSRLLSDRFSAERPKGSFSTLEIQRTEQGDSAMYLCASSLLAGTGNEQFFGPGTRLTVL.

This rearrangement joins TRBV5-1 to TRBJ2-7; TRBD2 matches 7 bases. The CDR3 is 17 residues long. The germline CDR1 and CDR2 sequences are SGHRS and YFSETQ. With 3 bases clipped from V and 2 bases from J, the junction kept 14 bases outside the gene matches. The CDR3 here is CASSSGSGGGGAYEQYF. In DNA, the CDR3 is TGCGCCAGCAGCTCGGGATCGGGAGGCGGCGGGGCCTACGAGCAGTACTTC.

The V call is TRBV19, the J call TRBJ2-3; no clear D. The CDR3 sequence is 14 residues long. The germline V and J ends were trimmed by 0 bases and 2 bases, with 6 bases remaining between them. The germline V gene encodes CDR1 LNHDA and CDR2 SQIVND (reference sequence). As DNA, the CDR3 is TGTGCCAGTAGTATAGATTCAATCACAGATACGCAGTATTTT. The encoded protein is CASSIDSITDTQYF.

V gene TRBV12-2 combines with J gene TRBJ1-1; the tabulated D call, TRBD1, remains unverified against the DNA. TRBV12-2 is annotated as a pseudogene. The CDR3 extends over 18 amino acids. Here the CDR3 DNA reads TGTGCAAGTCGCTTACCCTGGCAGGGGGCATTTCGGTACACTGAAGCTTTCTTT. It translates to CASRLPWQGAFRYTEAFF.

The CDR3 reads CASSPREGAEAFF. CDR3 bases: TGTGCCAGCTCACCACGGGAGGGGGCTGAAGCTTTCTTT. This chain uses TRBV18 with TRBJ1-1, with TRBD1 as a possible D gene (6 bases). V was pared by 1 base and J by 6 bases, with 9 bases between. The CDR3 spans 13 residues. The germline gives CDR1 KGHSH, CDR2 LQKENI. Filled out from reference TRBV18 and TRBJ1-1, the complete variable domain reads NAGVMQNPRHLVRRRGQEARLRCSPMKGHSHVYWYRQLPEEGLKFMVYLQKENIIDESGMPKERFSAEFPKEGPSILRIQQVVRGDSAAYFCASSPREGAEAFFGQGTRLTVV.

The chain employs TRBV30 and TRBJ1-1, with D maybe TRBD1 (5 bases). The CDR3 has 13 amino acids. Germline V gene lookup returns CDR1 GTSNPN and CDR2 SVGIG (reference sequence). V lost 2 bases to trimming and J lost 3 bases, with 10 bases between them. The CDR3 region is CAWSRGGYTEAFF. CDR3 DNA: TGTGCCTGGAGTCGGGGGGGATACACTGAAGCTTTCTTT.

This chain joins TRBV10-3 and TRBJ1-1, with 7 bases that match TRBD1. The J segment lost 3 bases and the V segment lost 5 bases, leaving 6 bases of the junction unmatched. CDR1 and CDR2 (germline): ENHRY, SYGVKD. This CDR3 comprises 14 residues. The CDR3, as DNA: TGTGCCATCAGTCGACAGGGTAGGGACACTGAAGCTTTCTTT. The encoded protein is CAISRQGRDTEAFF.

V usage is TRBV27 and J usage is TRBJ2-7; TRBD1 agrees at 7 bases. The CDR3 has 16 amino acids. CDR1 and CDR2 from the germline V gene are MNHEY and SMNVEV (reference sequence). V trimming: 3 bases; J trimming: 1 base; junction bases outside the gene matches: 9. The CDR3 here is CASSFLVTGESYEQYF. CDR3 bases: TGTGCCAGCAGTTTCCTGGTAACAGGGGAATCCTACGAGCAGTACTTC.

In its sample, this clone was seen once. The chain is built from TRBV5-1 and TRBJ2-5; D perhaps matches TRBD2 (5 bases). The CDR3 has 14 residues. CDR1 and CDR2 from the germline V gene are SGHRS and YFSETQ. V gave up 0 bases and J gave up 3 bases, with 9 bases separating them. This chain's CDR3 is CASSLVLAEETQYF. For the CDR3, the DNA is TGCGCCAGCAGCTTGGTCCTAGCTGAAGAGACCCAGTACTTC.

The chain is built from TRBV7-9 and TRBJ2-1, with D possibly being TRBD1 (5 bases). V lost 3 bases and J lost 1, with 10 bases in between. Germline V lookup: CDR1 SEHNR, CDR2 FQNEAQ (reference sequence). This CDR3 has 15 amino acids. The CDR3 coding sequence is TGTGCCAGCAGCTTTTTAGACAGATCCTACAATGAGCAGTTCTTC. It is translated as CASSFLDRSYNEQFF.

J is TRBJ2-1 and V is TRBV27, with 8 bases matching TRBD1. The CDR3 consists of 13 residues. V was pared by 6 bases and J by 5 bases, with 3 bases of the junction left unmatched. In germline, CDR1 is MNHEY, CDR2 SMNVEV (reference sequence). CDR3 sequence (DNA): TGTGCCAGCAGCGACAGGGGAAACAATGAGCAGTTCTTC. This sequence encodes CASSDRGNNEQFF.

DNA for the CDR3: TGTGCCAGCAGCCAAGATGCGTATCCTTACAGGCAGAACACTGAAGCTTTCTTT. It yields the protein CASSQDAYPYRQNTEAFF. The J gene is TRBJ1-1, the V gene TRBV14; D perhaps matches TRBD1 (5 bases). CDR1 SGHDN and CDR2 FVKESK come from the germline V gene. CDR3 length equals 18 residues. Trimming stripped 0 bases from V and 1 base from J, with 18 bases between.

The chain is built from TRBV4-1 and TRBJ1-4; D not certain. The V end was cut by 4 bases, the J end by 0 bases, with 12 bases between. The CDR3 is made up of 16 amino acids. Per germline, CDR1 MGHRA and CDR2 YSYEKL. Written as DNA, the CDR3 is TGCGCCAGCAGCCGTCAGGTGGTCGCAACTAATGAAAAACTGTTTTTT. Translation gives CASSRQVVATNEKLFF.

The chain is built from TRBV6-5 and TRBJ2-7, with D perhaps matching TRBD2 (6 bases). Trimming stripped 4 bases from V and 2 bases from J, with 15 bases between. The CDR3 length is 15 residues. Germline CDR1 reads MNHEY; CDR2 reads SVGAGI. CDR3 loop: CASSWVAAPPYEQYF. CDR3 DNA: TGTGCCAGCAGTTGGGTAGCGGCCCCACCCTACGAGCAGTACTTC.

The CDR3 is CASSFDDRATEAFF. The CDR3 coding sequence is TGTGCCAGCAGCTTTGACGACAGGGCCACTGAAGCTTTCTTT. J is TRBJ1-1 and V is TRBV7-6; TRBD1 matches 7 bases. The CDR3 is 14 residues long. V gave up 3 bases and J gave up 4 bases; unmatched junction bases: 5. Per germline, CDR1 SGHVS and CDR2 FNYEAQ.

The J gene is TRBJ2-5, the V gene TRBV10-3, with 8 bases fitting TRBD2. Germline V gene sequence: CDR1 ENHRY, CDR2 SYGVKD. The V and J ends lost 6 bases and 2 bases, in that order; junction bases with no gene match: 8. The CDR3 extends over 15 amino acids. The CDR3 is CAISDSGGRQETQYF. The CDR3 nucleotides read TGTGCCATCAGCGACAGCGGGGGCCGACAAGAGACCCAGTACTTC.

This clone showed up just once. The chain is built from TRBV28 and TRBJ2-2; no firm D call. This CDR3 is built from 15 residues. Germline loops: CDR1 MDHEN, CDR2 SYDVKM. Trimming took off 8 bases at V and 2 bases at J, with 15 bases between the two ends. The CDR3 coding sequence is TGTGCCAGCCTTCCCGCCGGGTTTAACACCGGGGAGCTGTTTTTT. This sequence encodes CASLPAGFNTGELFF.

The chain links TRBV27 to TRBJ2-1; 8 bases match TRBD2. This CDR3 has 15 amino acids. Unmatched junction bases numbered 10, after V lost 6 bases and J lost 6 bases. The V gene's germline CDR1 is MNHEY and CDR2 SMNVEV (reference sequence). CDR3 bases: TGTGCCAGCAGAGAACGACTAGCGCAAACCAATGAGCAGTTCTTC. Protein product: CASRERLAQTNEQFF.

In this sample, this clone turned up a few times. This chain connects TRBV10-1 to TRBJ2-1; D gene ambiguous. This CDR3 is built from 11 residues. Trimming cost V 4 bases and J 15 bases, with 13 bases left between them. Germline lookup yields CDR1 WNHNN and CDR2 SYGVQD (reference sequence). CDR3 coding DNA: TGCGCCAGCAGTGTGGGCAGTACCCGGTTCTTC. Its translation is CASSVGSTRFF.

The V and J genes are TRBV19 and TRBJ2-1; 8 bases align to TRBD2. Germline CDR1 LNHDA, CDR2 SQIVND (reference sequence). V lost 3 bases to trimming and J lost 3 bases; unmatched junction nucleotides: 7. The CDR3 consists of 16 residues. CDR3 nucleotides: TGTGCCAGTAGTATCTTTAGCGGGACCTACTACAATGAGCAGTTCTTC. It yields the protein CASSIFSGTYYNEQFF. The full variable domain, completed using reference TRBV19 and TRBJ2-1, is DGGITQSPKYLFRKEGQNVTLSCEQNLNHDAMYWYRQDPGQGLRLIYYSQIVNDFQKGDIAEGYSVSREKKESFPLTVTSAQKNPTAFYLCASSIFSGTYYNEQFFGPGTRLTVL.